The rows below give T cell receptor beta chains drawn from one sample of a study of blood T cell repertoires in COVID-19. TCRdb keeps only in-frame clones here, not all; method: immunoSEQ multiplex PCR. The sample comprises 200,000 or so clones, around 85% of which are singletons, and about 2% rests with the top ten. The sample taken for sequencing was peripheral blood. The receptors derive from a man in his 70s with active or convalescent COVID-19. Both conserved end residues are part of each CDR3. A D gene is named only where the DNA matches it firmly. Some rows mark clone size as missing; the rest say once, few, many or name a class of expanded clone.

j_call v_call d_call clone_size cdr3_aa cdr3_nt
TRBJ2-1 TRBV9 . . CASSVDGGVNEQFF TGTGCCAGCAGCGTAGACGGGGGAGTCAATGAGCAGTTCTTC
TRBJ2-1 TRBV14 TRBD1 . CASSQNRDRALNEQFF TGTGCCAGCAGCCAGAACCGGGACAGGGCCCTCAATGAGCAGTTCTTC
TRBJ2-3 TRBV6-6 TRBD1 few CASSWRGQGDTQYF TGTGCCAGCAGTTGGAGGGGACAGGGGGATACGCAGTATTTT
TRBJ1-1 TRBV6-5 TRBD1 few CASRTGVVNTEAFF TGTGCCAGCAGGACAGGGGTGGTGAACACTGAAGCTTTCTTT
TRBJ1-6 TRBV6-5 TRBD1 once CASRLGTDRYSPLHF TGTGCCAGCAGACTGGGGACAGATAGATATTCACCCCTCCACTTT
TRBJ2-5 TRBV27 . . CASSPIDSQETQYF TGTGCCAGCAGCCCGATTGACAGCCAAGAGACCCAGTACTTC
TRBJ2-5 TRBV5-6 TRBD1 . CASSSYDRGSWETQYF TGTGCCAGCAGCTCCTACGACAGGGGGTCATGGGAGACCCAGTACTTC
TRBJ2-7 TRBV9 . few CASSVGAASSYEQYF TGTGCCAGCAGCGTAGGTGCAGCGAGCTCCTACGAGCAGTACTTC
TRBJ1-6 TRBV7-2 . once CASSLVRNSPLHF TGTGCCAGCAGCTTAGTCCGGAATTCACCCCTCCACTTT
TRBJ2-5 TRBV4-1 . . CASSLRDSPQPQYF TGCGCCAGCAGCCTCCGGGACTCCCCCCAGCCCCAGTACTTC
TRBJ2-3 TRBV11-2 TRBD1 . CASSPDRGRVDTQYF TGTGCCAGCAGCCCGGACAGGGGGCGGGTAGATACGCAGTATTTT
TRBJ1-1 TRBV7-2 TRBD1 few CASSSWDSANTEAFF TGTGCCAGCAGCTCCTGGGACAGCGCGAACACTGAAGCTTTCTTT
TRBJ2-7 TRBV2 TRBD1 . CASRPTGESYEQYF TGTGCCAGCAGACCGACAGGGGAGAGCTACGAGCAGTACTTC
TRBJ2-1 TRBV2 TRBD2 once CASSSPGGQNEQFF TGTGCCAGCAGTTCTCCGGGGGGGCAGAATGAGCAGTTCTTC
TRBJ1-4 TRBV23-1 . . CASSQSRIRLNEKLFF TGCGCCAGCAGTCAATCTAGAATCCGGTTGAATGAAAAACTGTTTTTT
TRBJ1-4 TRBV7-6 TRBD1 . CASSNPGQGSEKLFF TGTGCCAGCAGCAACCCGGGACAGGGAAGCGAAAAACTGTTTTTT
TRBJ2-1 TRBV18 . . CASSPRADNEQFF TGTGCCAGCTCACCCAGAGCGGACAATGAGCAGTTCTTC
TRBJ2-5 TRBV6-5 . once CASAQGTRETQYF TGTGCCAGCGCGCAGGGAACCCGAGAGACCCAGTACTTC
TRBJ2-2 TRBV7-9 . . CASSLDRSSGELFF TGTGCCAGCAGCTTAGACAGGTCCTCCGGGGAGCTGTTTTTT
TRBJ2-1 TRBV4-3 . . CASSQEPGGYNEQFF TGCGCCAGCAGCCAAGAACCCGGGGGTTACAATGAGCAGTTCTTC
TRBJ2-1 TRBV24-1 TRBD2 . CATSQSGTSVYNEQFF TGTGCCACCAGTCAATCGGGGACTAGCGTTTACAATGAGCAGTTCTTC
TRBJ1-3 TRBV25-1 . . CASKEENSGNTIYF TGTGCCAGCAAGGAGGAAAACTCTGGAAACACCATATATTTT
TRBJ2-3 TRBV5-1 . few CASSLASKNTQYF TGCGCCAGCAGCTTGGCTTCTAAAAATACGCAGTATTTT
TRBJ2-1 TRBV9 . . CASSVGGSTTSYEQFF TGTGCCAGCAGCGTAGGAGGTAGCACCACCAGTTATGAGCAGTTCTTC
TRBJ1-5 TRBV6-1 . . CASSVQRQIYSNQPQHF TGTGCCAGCAGTGTCCAGAGGCAGATATATAGCAATCAGCCCCAGCATTTT
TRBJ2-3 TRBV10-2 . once CASSESGRGDTQYF TGCGCCAGCAGTGAGTCTGGCAGAGGAGATACGCAGTATTTT
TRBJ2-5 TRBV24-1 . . CATSDPWQSETQYF TGTGCCACCAGTGATCCGTGGCAGTCAGAGACCCAGTACTTC
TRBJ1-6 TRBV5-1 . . CASSLGQLGSPLHF TGCGCCAGCAGCTTAGGACAGTTGGGGTCACCCCTCCACTTT
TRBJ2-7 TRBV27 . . CASNPGTAPTYEQYF TGTGCCAGCAACCCTGGGACTGCCCCTACCTACGAGCAGTACTTC
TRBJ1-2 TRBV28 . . CASSLQDSYGYTF TGTGCCAGCAGTTTACAGGACTCCTATGGCTACACCTTC
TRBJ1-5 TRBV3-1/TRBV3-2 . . CASSHGLAGSINQPQHF TGTGCCAGCAGCCACGGCTTAGCGGGCAGCATCAATCAGCCCCAGCATTTT
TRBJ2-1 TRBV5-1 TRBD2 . CASSPAGGRDNEQFF TGCGCCAGCAGCCCAGCGGGAGGGAGGGATAATGAGCAGTTCTTC
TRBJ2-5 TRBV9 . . CASSVGMGPGETQYF TGTGCCAGCAGCGTAGGTATGGGCCCAGGGGAGACCCAGTACTTC
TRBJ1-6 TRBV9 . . CASSVGQAANSPLHF TGTGCCAGCAGCGTAGGACAGGCAGCAAATTCACCCCTCCACTTT
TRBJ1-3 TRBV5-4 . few CASSFRGSGHTIYF TGTGCCAGCAGCTTTAGGGGGTCAGGTCACACCATATATTTT
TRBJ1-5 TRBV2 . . CASSESVSNQPQHF TGTGCCAGCAGTGAGTCAGTTAGCAATCAGCCCCAGCATTTT
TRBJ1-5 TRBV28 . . CASSSRVNNQPQHF TGTGCCAGCAGTTCCAGGGTTAACAATCAGCCCCAGCATTTT
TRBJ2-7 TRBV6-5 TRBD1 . CASSYDAGTGGYEQYF TGTGCCAGCAGTTACGATGCCGGGACAGGGGGCTACGAGCAGTACTTC
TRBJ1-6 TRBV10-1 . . CASSGGGGFLDSPLHF TGCGCCAGCAGTGGTGGGGGGGGTTTTCTTGATTCACCCCTCCACTTT
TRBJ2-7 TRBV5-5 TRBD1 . CASRRPGTGGSYEQYF TGTGCCAGCAGACGCCCCGGGACAGGGGGGTCCTACGAGCAGTACTTC
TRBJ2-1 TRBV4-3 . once CASSQAIWSYNEQFF TGCGCCAGCAGCCAAGCCATTTGGAGTTACAATGAGCAGTTCTTC
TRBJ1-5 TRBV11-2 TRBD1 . CASSWGGQGGQPQHF TGTGCCAGCAGCTGGGGGGGACAGGGAGGACAGCCCCAGCATTTT
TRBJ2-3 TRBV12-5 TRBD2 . CASGQGVGGATSTDTQYF TGTGCTAGTGGACAAGGTGTGGGAGGGGCCACTAGCACAGATACGCAGTATTTT
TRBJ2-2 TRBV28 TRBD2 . CASSFSRGSGRYTGELFF TGTGCCAGCAGTTTCAGTCGCGGGAGCGGGAGATACACCGGGGAGCTGTTTTTT
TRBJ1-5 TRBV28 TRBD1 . CASSSGTVGAQPQHF TGTGCCAGCAGTTCAGGGACAGTGGGGGCTCAGCCCCAGCATTTT
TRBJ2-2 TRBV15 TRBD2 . CATRLAGNTGELFF TGTGCCACGAGACTAGCGGGGAACACCGGGGAGCTGTTTTTT